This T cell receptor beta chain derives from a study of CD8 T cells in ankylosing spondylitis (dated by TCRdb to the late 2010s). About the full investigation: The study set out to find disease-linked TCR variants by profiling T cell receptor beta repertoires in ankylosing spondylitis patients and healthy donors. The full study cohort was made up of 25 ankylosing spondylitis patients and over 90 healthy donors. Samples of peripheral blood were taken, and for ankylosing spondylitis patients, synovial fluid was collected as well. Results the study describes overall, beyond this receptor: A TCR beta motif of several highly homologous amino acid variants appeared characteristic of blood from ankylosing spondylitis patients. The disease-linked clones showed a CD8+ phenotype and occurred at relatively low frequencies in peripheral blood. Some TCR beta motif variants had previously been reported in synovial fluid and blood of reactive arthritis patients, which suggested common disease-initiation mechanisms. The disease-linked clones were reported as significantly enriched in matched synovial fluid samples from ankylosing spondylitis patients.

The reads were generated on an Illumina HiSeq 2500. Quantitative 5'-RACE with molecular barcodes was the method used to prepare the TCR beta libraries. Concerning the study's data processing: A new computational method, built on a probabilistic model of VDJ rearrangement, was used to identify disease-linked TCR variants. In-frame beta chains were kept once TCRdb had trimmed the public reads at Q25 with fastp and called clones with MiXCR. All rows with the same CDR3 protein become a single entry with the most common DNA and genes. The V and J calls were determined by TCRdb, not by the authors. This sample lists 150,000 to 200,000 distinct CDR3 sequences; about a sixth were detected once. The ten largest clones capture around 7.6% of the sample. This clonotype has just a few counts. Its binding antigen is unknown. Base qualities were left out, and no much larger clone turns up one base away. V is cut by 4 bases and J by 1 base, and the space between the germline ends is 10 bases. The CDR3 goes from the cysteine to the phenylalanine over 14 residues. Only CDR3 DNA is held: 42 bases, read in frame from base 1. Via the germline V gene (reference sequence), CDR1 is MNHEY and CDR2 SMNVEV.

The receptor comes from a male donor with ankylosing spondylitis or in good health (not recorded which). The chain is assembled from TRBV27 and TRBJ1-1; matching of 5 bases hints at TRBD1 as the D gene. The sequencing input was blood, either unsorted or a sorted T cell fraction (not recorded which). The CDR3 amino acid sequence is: CASSSGLQNTEAFF. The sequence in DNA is TGTGCCAGCAGTTCGGGACTGCAGAACACTGAAGCTTTCTTT.